The 18 T cell receptor beta chains reported below all come from one sample, sequenced in a study of beta chain features in type 1 diabetes. These receptors have no identified antigens. Every isolated RNA sample was fully reverse transcribed, so sequencing captured expressed TCRB transcripts. The method was immunoSEQ multiplex PCR; TCRdb's version includes in-frame clones alone and lacks a portion of them. The sample carries 130,000 or so clones, 9% recorded once. Findings and limits, study-wide: TCRB CDR3s were moderately but significantly shorter in Type 1 diabetes patients in all four CD4+ subsets.

The specimen was central memory CD4+ T cells from blood. Source of these receptors: a man between 25 and 39 years old with type 1 diabetes.

In this sample, this clone turned up a few times. The V gene is TRBV5-1, the J gene TRBJ2-5; D might be TRBD2 (7 bases). CDR3 size: 15 residues. Germline CDR1 and CDR2: SGHRS and YFSETQ. V lost 1 base and J 7 bases, leaving 17 bases between the germline ends. The CDR3 DNA reads as TGCGCCAGCAGCTTGATGGGGGGGCCCGACGGGACCCAGTACTTC. Amino acid sequence: CASSLMGGPDGTQYF.

This clone appeared a few times. V usage is TRBV5-4 and J usage is TRBJ2-5; D gene unclear. There are 16 residues in the CDR3. Germline V gives CDR1 SGHNT, CDR2 YYREEE (reference sequence). V was trimmed by 4 bases and J by 4 bases, leaving 20 bases between them. CDR3 DNA: TGTGCCAGCAGCCAGTCCCTAACACCAGCGAGAGAGACCCAGTACTTC. It codes for CASSQSLTPARETQYF.

J is TRBJ2-7 and V is TRBV10-3, with 10 bases identical to TRBD1. The CDR3 contains 13 residues. Trimming at V came to 8 bases and at J to 6 bases, leaving 7 bases not matched to a gene. Germline V gene lookup returns CDR1 ENHRY and CDR2 SYGVKD. The CDR3 here is CAISPGTGVEQYF. The CDR3 DNA follows: TGTGCCATCTCCCCCGGGACAGGGGTCGAGCAGTACTTC.

This clone was counted between two and nine times. The V and J genes are TRBV5-1 and TRBJ1-6; 10 bases map to TRBD1. Per the germline V gene, CDR1 is SGHRS and CDR2 is YFSETQ. V gave up 0 bases and J gave up 8 bases; unmatched junction bases: 5. The CDR3 runs to 16 residues. The CDR3 reads CASSLEPGTGDSPLHF. The DNA for the CDR3 is TGCGCCAGCAGCTTGGAACCCGGGACAGGGGATTCACCCCTCCACTTT.

This sequence joins TRBV6-1 and TRBJ1-2; D is perhaps TRBD1 (6 bases). Trimming shortened V by 1 base and J by 4 bases, and 13 bases separated the two germline ends. Germline V gene sequence: CDR1 MNHNS, CDR2 SASEGT. The CDR3 covers 15 residues. This CDR3 is CASSEDRALFYGYTF. As DNA, the CDR3 is TGTGCCAGCAGTGAAGACAGGGCCCTTTTCTATGGCTACACCTTC.

This sequence joins TRBV9 and TRBJ2-1; 12 bases line up with TRBD2. V gave up 8 bases and J gave up 4 bases; unmatched junction bases: 7. Germline V gene sequence: CDR1 SGDLS, CDR2 YYNGEE. This CDR3 is built from 15 residues. In DNA form, the CDR3 reads TGTGCCAGTGCGACTAGCGGGGGCTCGTACAATGAGCAGTTCTTC. Encoded protein: CASATSGGSYNEQFF.

The J gene is TRBJ1-5, the V gene TRBV28; TRBD1 is a possible D gene (6 bases). Trimming took off 5 bases at V and 0 bases at J, with 11 bases between the two ends. The CDR3 loop spans 15 amino acids. In germline, CDR1 is MDHEN, CDR2 SYDVKM. CDR3 protein: CASSISGDSNQPQHF. DNA of the CDR3: TGTGCCAGCAGTATTTCAGGGGATAGCAATCAGCCCCAGCATTTT.

This clone was counted only a few times. J is TRBJ2-1 and V is TRBV5-4; 12 bases align to TRBD2. CDR1 and CDR2 from the germline V gene are SGHNT and YYREEE (reference sequence). J gave up 0 bases and V 4 bases, and 5 bases lay outside the gene matches. This CDR3 contains 17 residues. CDR3 in DNA: TGTGCCAGCAGCAGCGGACTAGCGGGGAGCTCCTACAATGAGCAGTTCTTC. This sequence encodes CASSSGLAGSSYNEQFF.

This clone was counted a few times. V is TRBV28 and J is TRBJ1-5; weak D call: TRBD1 (5 bases). Trimming left V 7 bases short and J 0 bases short, with 13 bases between. The CDR3 runs to 15 residues. Germline V CDR1 and CDR2: MDHEN, SYDVKM. The CDR3 nucleotides read TGTGCCAGCATTCGGGGACTTTATAGCAATCAGCCCCAGCATTTT. This encodes CASIRGLYSNQPQHF.

The chain has TRBV25-1 and TRBJ1-1; 7 bases match TRBD1. Germline loops: CDR1 MGHDK, CDR2 SYGVNS. The CDR3 totals 14 residues. V shed 2 bases, J shed 10 bases, and the junction held 10 bases outside the gene matches. The CDR3 reads CASSEPPGTVIAFF. As DNA, the CDR3 is TGTGCCAGCAGTGAACCTCCTGGGACAGTTATAGCTTTCTTT.

The chain carries TRBV19 and TRBJ2-7, with D possibly matching TRBD1 (5 bases). The CDR3 runs 14 residues. Germline-derived CDR1 and CDR2 are LNHDA and SQIVND (reference sequence). Trimming took off 3 bases at V and 2 bases at J, with 11 bases between the two ends. CDR3 bases: TGTGCCAGTAGTATGACAGTTTTTACCTACGAGCAGTACTTC. Its protein product is CASSMTVFTYEQYF.

This chain connects TRBV5-4 to TRBJ2-5; 7 nucleotides line up with TRBD2. Germline CDR1 reads SGHNT; CDR2 reads YYREEE (reference sequence). This CDR3 comprises 16 residues. V lost 0 bases to trimming and J lost 5 bases; unmatched junction nucleotides: 10. DNA for the CDR3: TGTGCCAGCAGCTTGGCCGTGGCGGGGGTCAAGGAGACCCAGTACTTC. Translated, it gives CASSLAVAGVKETQYF.

This clone was picked up many times. This chain connects TRBV29-1 to TRBJ2-2, with a possible D match to TRBD2 (6 bases). CDR3 length: 14 amino acids. With 6 bases removed from V and 4 bases from J, the gap between germline ends came to 15 bases. The germline V gene has CDR1 SQVTM and CDR2 ANQGSEA. The chain's CDR3 is CSVAGGLRTGELFF. The CDR3 coding sequence is TGCAGCGTAGCCGGGGGTTTGCGCACCGGGGAGCTGTTTTTT.

The chain is built from TRBV4-3 and TRBJ2-7; TRBD1 matches 9 bases. The CDR3 is made up of 16 amino acids. CDR1 and CDR2 (germline): LGHNA, YSLEER. Losses at the gene ends were 0 bases for V and 4 bases for J; bases not matched to a gene: 7. CDR3 bases: TGCGCCAGCAGCCAAGAACAGACGGGACAGGGTTACGAGCAGTACTTC. Translating gives CASSQEQTGQGYEQYF.

The table lists this clone with many counts. The chain employs TRBV23-1 and TRBJ1-6, with 9 positions matching TRBD1. TRBV23-1 is given ORF status, its function remaining uncertain. The CDR3 is 15 residues long. With 5 bases clipped from V and 9 bases from J, the junction kept 8 bases outside the gene matches. The CDR3 reads CASSDQDRGTSPLHF. CDR3 in DNA: TGCGCCAGCAGTGATCAGGACAGGGGTACTTCACCCCTCCACTTT.

This clone occurred a few times. The chain uses TRBV18 and TRBJ2-2, with D tentatively TRBD2 (6 bases). The V and J ends lost 5 bases and 2 bases respectively, with 6 bases between them. The germline V gene has CDR1 KGHSH and CDR2 LQKENI. The CDR3 totals 13 residues. The CDR3 DNA is TGTGCCAGCTCAGGGACTAACACCGGGGAGCTGTTTTTT. Its protein is CASSGTNTGELFF.

This clone was detected a few times. The genes are TRBV6-6 and TRBJ2-7, with TRBD1 as a possible D gene (6 bases). In germline, CDR1 is MNHNY, CDR2 SVGAGI (reference sequence). The CDR3 is 13 residues long. V lost 11 bases and J lost 1, with 15 bases in between. The CDR3 here is CAARPTGSYEQYF. For the CDR3, the DNA is TGTGCCGCCAGGCCTACAGGGTCCTACGAGCAGTACTTC.

This clone was counted between two and nine times. The V gene is TRBV5-4, the J gene TRBJ1-4; D remains ambiguous. Trimming took 0 bases from V and 5 from J, leaving 8 bases between them. Germline V gives CDR1 SGHNT, CDR2 YYREEE (reference sequence). This CDR3 comprises 14 residues. The CDR3 sequence is CASSLGGGNEKLFF. Written as DNA, the CDR3 is TGTGCCAGCAGCTTGGGAGGAGGAAATGAAAAACTGTTTTTT.